These T cell receptor beta chains were read from a single sample in a study of cytomegalovirus exposure and HLA in healthy donors. Using immunoSEQ multiplex PCR, the repertoire was profiled, and TCRdb retains in-frame clones only, with some absent. The sample shows roughly 100,000 clones, 50% to 70% of them seen only once. Sequencing input: PBMCs. Receptors originate from a human donor in good health. The CDR3 runs from the conserved cysteine through the conserved F or W. The D gene is left open where the match is weak. Only part of the rows carry a size: once, few, many, or a class if the clone is expanded.

d_gene,j_gene,v_gene,abundance,CDR3aa,CDR3nt
TRBD2,TRBJ2-7,TRBV28,-,CASSPLAGGFYEQYF,TGTGCCAGCAGTCCACTGGCGGGAGGATTTTACGAGCAGTACTTC
-,TRBJ1-1,TRBV19,-,CASRKGQGPPMNTEAFF,TGTGCCAGTAGGAAGGGGCAGGGGCCCCCCATGAACACTGAAGCTTTCTTT
TRBD1,TRBJ1-5,TRBV7-9,-,CASSPQGTNQPQHF,TGTGCCAGCAGTCCACAGGGGACTAATCAGCCCCAGCATTTT
-,TRBJ2-1,TRBV11-1,-,CASSLGGRRVGNEQFF,TGTGCCAGCAGCTTAGGAGGCCGCAGGGTCGGCAATGAGCAGTTCTTC
TRBD2,TRBJ2-1,TRBV7-3,-,CASSPTSGAYNEQFF,TGTGCCAGCAGTCCGACTAGCGGGGCCTACAATGAGCAGTTCTTC
TRBD2,TRBJ2-1,TRBV6-1,-,CASILSGRTGNEQFF,TGTGCCAGCATCCTTAGCGGGAGGACGGGGAATGAGCAGTTCTTC
-,TRBJ1-1,TRBV10-3,-,CAISEYSMNTEAFF,TGTGCCATCAGTGAGTACAGCATGAACACTGAAGCTTTCTTT
-,TRBJ2-1,TRBV13,-,CASSPVPGPGQFF,TGTGCCAGCAGCCCCGTTCCTGGCCCGGGGCAGTTCTTC
-,TRBJ2-5,TRBV6-1,once,CASSEGRELAGVGGTQYF,TGTGCCAGCAGTGAAGGAAGGGAACTAGCCGGGGTCGGGGGGACCCAGTACTTC
TRBD2,TRBJ2-3,TRBV5-1,-,CASRPGTSGRTDTQYF,TGCGCCAGCAGGCCCGGGACTAGCGGACGCACAGATACGCAGTATTTT
-,TRBJ1-5,TRBV6-6,few,CASSYSVDQPQHF,TGTGCCAGCAGTTACTCCGTCGATCAGCCCCAGCATTTT
-,TRBJ2-5,TRBV6-1,once,CASSELSHRQETQYF,TGTGCCAGCAGTGAACTCTCACACAGACAAGAGACCCAGTACTTC
-,TRBJ2-2,TRBV2,few,CASSLNQANTGELFF,TGTGCCAGCAGCCTAAACCAAGCGAACACCGGGGAGCTGTTTTTT
TRBD1,TRBJ1-4,TRBV7-9,-,CASSLQGTGTNEKLFF,TGTGCCAGCAGCTTACAAGGGACAGGGACTAATGAAAAACTGTTTTTT
-,TRBJ2-5,TRBV5-1,-,CASSLTDQETQYF,TGCGCCAGCAGCTTGACGGACCAAGAGACCCAGTACTTC
-,TRBJ2-5,TRBV28,few,CASSLGSGGVWETQYF,TGTGCCAGCAGTTTGGGTAGCGGTGGGGTTTGGGAGACCCAGTACTTC
TRBD1,TRBJ2-7,TRBV5-1,few,CASSLVGQGLHEQYF,TGCGCCAGCAGCTTGGTAGGACAGGGGTTGCACGAGCAGTACTTC
-,TRBJ1-1,TRBV30,few,CAWSVLFRGTEAFF,TGTGCCTGGAGTGTACTTTTCAGGGGCACTGAAGCTTTCTTT
TRBD2,TRBJ2-1,TRBV28,-,CASNWAPFQGLAGVVGYNEQFF,TGTGCCAGCAATTGGGCGCCTTTCCAGGGACTAGCGGGAGTGGTGGGGTACAATGAGCAGTTCTTC
-,TRBJ1-3,TRBV4-1,-,CTSSRGNLPGHSSGNTIYF,TGCACCAGCAGCCGTGGCAATCTACCGGGACACTCCTCTGGAAACACCATATATTTT
-,TRBJ2-5,TRBV19,-,CASSMGRWETQYF,TGTGCCAGTAGTATGGGGCGGTGGGAGACCCAGTACTTC
-,TRBJ2-7,TRBV6-6,-,CASSYGGGHSYEQYF,TGTGCCAGCAGTTACGGGGGCGGGCACTCCTACGAGCAGTACTTC
-,TRBJ1-4,TRBV4-1,few,CASSPTGGGRTNEKLFF,TGCGCCAGCAGCCCTACCGGGGGGGGGCGGACTAATGAAAAACTGTTTTTT
-,TRBJ1-5,TRBV5-8,few,CASSLYRNNQPQHF,TGTGCCAGCAGCTTATACAGGAACAATCAGCCCCAGCATTTT
TRBD2,TRBJ2-1,TRBV9,-,CASSVAGSGLARYNEQFF,TGTGCCAGCAGCGTAGCAGGTTCGGGACTAGCAAGGTACAATGAGCAGTTCTTC
-,TRBJ2-5,TRBV6-5,-,CASSYSGGSGAGQYF,TGTGCCAGCAGTTACTCGGGCGGTTCTGGGGCAGGGCAGTACTTC
-,TRBJ2-7,TRBV29-1,-,CSGRVDITGEQYF,TGCAGCGGGAGGGTGGACATAACGGGCGAGCAGTACTTC
TRBD2,TRBJ2-1,TRBV7-3,-,CASSLIAGSTYNEQFF,TGTGCCAGCAGCTTAATAGCGGGATCCACCTACAATGAGCAGTTCTTC
TRBD1,TRBJ1-4,TRBV5-6,-,CASSPGGQVNEKLFF,TGTGCCAGCAGCCCAGGGGGACAGGTTAATGAAAAACTGTTTTTT
TRBD1,TRBJ1-3,TRBV7-2,once,CASSLRTGPGVTIYF,TGTGCCAGCAGCTTAAGGACAGGACCAGGAGTCACCATATATTTT
TRBD1,TRBJ1-5,TRBV27,few,CASSSGQGTHQPQHF,TGTGCCAGCAGTTCGGGACAGGGGACTCATCAGCCCCAGCATTTT
-,TRBJ1-4,TRBV5-1,-,CASSFQGRRLEKLFF,TGCGCCAGCAGCTTTCAGGGTCGGAGATTGGAAAAACTGTTTTTT
TRBD1,TRBJ2-7,TRBV6-1,few,CASSDTRRTTGGWRREQYF,TGTGCCAGCAGTGACACCCGCAGAACGACAGGGGGCTGGCGTCGGGAGCAGTACTTC
-,TRBJ2-7,TRBV27,-,CASSGRTSRGSEQYF,TGTGCCAGCAGTGGGAGGACTAGCAGGGGGAGCGAGCAGTACTTC
TRBD1,TRBJ1-4,TRBV18,-,CASSPGQEKGPNEKLFF,TGTGCCAGCTCACCAGGACAGGAAAAGGGGCCTAATGAAAAACTGTTTTTT
-,TRBJ1-2,TRBV19,once,CASSEPGFNYGYTF,TGTGCCAGTAGCGAACCGGGATTTAACTATGGCTACACCTTC
TRBD2,TRBJ2-1,TRBV5-8,few,CASSLSRIAGGYNEQFF,TGTGCCAGCAGCTTGTCTCGAATAGCGGGAGGGTACAATGAGCAGTTCTTC
-,TRBJ2-1,TRBV9,once,CASSVAAEQGGEQFF,TGTGCCAGCAGCGTAGCTGCGGAGCAGGGTGGTGAGCAGTTCTTC
-,TRBJ2-3,TRBV19,-,CASGQGTQYF,TGTGCCAGTGGCCAGGGTACGCAGTATTTT
TRBD1,TRBJ2-2,TRBV7-9,few,CASSSPGTGGRGTGELFF,TGTGCCAGCAGCTCCCCCGGGACAGGGGGCAGGGGGACCGGGGAGCTGTTTTTT
-,TRBJ2-2,TRBV28,few,CASSSLRGGGVDTGELFF,TGTGCCAGCAGTTCACTGCGGGGAGGTGGAGTGGACACCGGGGAGCTGTTTTTT
-,TRBJ2-2,TRBV7-8,-,CASSRSNTGELFF,TGTGCCAGCAGCCGGAGCAACACCGGGGAGCTGTTTTTT
TRBD1,TRBJ1-1,TRBV5-4,-,CASSPREGAKAFF,TGTGCCAGCAGCCCCCGAGAGGGGGCGAAAGCTTTCTTT
-,TRBJ1-1,TRBV18,-,CASSPWSRANTEAFF,TGTGCCAGCTCACCATGGTCGCGGGCGAACACTGAAGCTTTCTTT
-,TRBJ2-7,TRBV6-1,-,CASSEAHSSEVPYEQYF,TGTGCCAGCAGTGAAGCGCATTCCAGCGAGGTTCCTTACGAGCAGTACTTC
TRBD2,TRBJ2-1,TRBV14,-,CASSHGLAGVANEQFF,TGTGCCAGCAGCCATGGACTAGCGGGAGTTGCCAATGAGCAGTTCTTC